The source of this T cell receptor (beta chain) is a study of CD8 T cells in ankylosing spondylitis. 5'-RACE, quantitative and with molecular barcodes, yielded the TCR beta libraries. Each CDR3 protein is one row after TCRdb ran MiXCR on the 5' RACE reads. The data contain 30,000 to 45,000 distinct CDR3 sequences, 9.5% to 11% of them seen just once; the ten biggest clones take up 20%. This CDR3 contains 13 residues. The V gene's germline CDR1 is DFQATT and CDR2 SNEGSKA (reference sequence). V dropped 2 bases and J dropped 3; count of bases not matched to a gene: 1. V and J are TRBV20-1 and TRBJ2-3, with 8 bases aligning to TRBD2. Material for sequencing was synovial fluid, either unsorted or a sorted T cell fraction (not recorded which). The sequence was obtained from a male donor with ankylosing spondylitis. CDR3 nucleotide sequence: TGCAGTGCTAGATTAGCGGGGACAGATACGCAGTATTTT. Amino acids: CSARLAGTDTQYF.